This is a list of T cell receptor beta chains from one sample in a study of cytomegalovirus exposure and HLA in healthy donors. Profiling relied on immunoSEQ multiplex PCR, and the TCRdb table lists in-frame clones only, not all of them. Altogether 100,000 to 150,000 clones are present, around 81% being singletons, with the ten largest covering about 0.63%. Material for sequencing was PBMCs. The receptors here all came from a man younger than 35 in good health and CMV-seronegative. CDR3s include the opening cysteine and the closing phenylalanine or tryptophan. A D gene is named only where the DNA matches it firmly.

CASSVTGLAGVAKNIQYF,TGTGCCAGCAGCGTAACGGGACTAGCGGGGGTAGCCAAAAACATTCAGTACTTC,TRBV9,TRBJ2-4,TRBD2
CASTLGAGVGEQYF,TGTGCCAGCACCCTAGGGGCGGGGGTTGGGGAGCAGTACTTC,TRBV2,TRBJ2-7,TRBD2
CASSMIFRVVPGELFF,TGTGCCAGCAGTATGATTTTCAGGGTGGTTCCCGGGGAGCTGTTTTTT,TRBV19,TRBJ2-2,NA
CASSRTGVGEKLFF,TGTGCCAGCAGCCGGACAGGGGTTGGTGAAAAACTGTTTTTT,TRBV28,TRBJ1-4,TRBD1
CSVDASGVGTGELFF,TGCAGCGTTGATGCTAGCGGGGTGGGCACCGGGGAGCTGTTTTTT,TRBV29-1,TRBJ2-2,TRBD2
CASSQTGPEAFF,TGTGCCAGCAGCCAGACAGGCCCCGAAGCTTTCTTT,TRBV7-9,TRBJ1-1,NA
CASSLSSGDSYNEQFF,TGTGCCAGCAGCCTCTCATCGGGGGACTCCTACAATGAGCAGTTCTTC,TRBV9,TRBJ2-1,NA
CASADPDRPYEQYF,TGTGCTAGTGCCGACCCGGACAGACCCTACGAGCAGTACTTC,TRBV12-5,TRBJ2-7,NA
CASSVATKQDTQYF,TGTGCCAGCAGCGTAGCTACGAAACAGGATACGCAGTATTTT,TRBV9,TRBJ2-3,NA
CASSYKGLAGGNNEQFF,TGTGCCAGCAGTTACAAGGGACTAGCGGGGGGTAACAATGAGCAGTTCTTC,TRBV6-9,TRBJ2-1,TRBD2
CASSLAVGPTSGNTIYF,TGTGCCAGCAGCTTAGCGGTGGGCCCGACCTCTGGAAACACCATATATTTT,TRBV7-9,TRBJ1-3,NA
CASSSDRGRLNEQFF,TGTGCCAGCAGTTCTGACAGGGGGCGCCTCAATGAGCAGTTCTTC,TRBV6-5,TRBJ2-1,TRBD1